These 29 T cell receptor beta chains were sequenced from one sample in a study of CD8 T cells in ankylosing spondylitis. Whole-study findings and limits: It appeared that ankylosing spondylitis blood was characterized by a TCR beta motif of several highly homologous variants.

TCRdb analysed the 5' RACE reads with MiXCR anew, one entry per CDR3 protein. The data contain more than 500,000 distinct CDR3 sequences, about 5.4% of them seen just once; the ten biggest clones take up 3% to 4.5%. Their specific antigens are unknown. Sequencing was done on a sample of blood, either unsorted or a sorted T cell fraction (not recorded which). Receptors originate from a male donor with ankylosing spondylitis.

This chain links TRBV4-2 with TRBJ2-7, with 7 positions matching TRBD2. The junction had 11 bases not matched to a gene; V was cut back by 0 bases and J by 6 bases. This CDR3 comprises 16 residues. CDR1 is LGHNA, CDR2 YNFKEQ, per germline. The CDR3 nucleotides are TGTGCCAGCAGCCAAGATCGGCGCGAAGCGGGATTCGAGCAGTACTTC. Protein product: CASSQDRREAGFEQYF.

The sample holds many counts of this clonotype. The chain recombines TRBV5-4 with TRBJ1-1; 9 bases agree with TRBD1. Looked up from germline, CDR1 is SGHNT and CDR2 is YYREEE (reference sequence). This CDR3 has 16 amino acids. V was clipped by 3 bases and J by 3 bases; unmatched bases: 9. The CDR3 coding sequence is TGTGCCAGCAGCTCCAGGGACAGGGTCCTGGACACTGAAGCTTTCTTT. Its translation is CASSSRDRVLDTEAFF.

This chain connects TRBV12-3 or TRBV12-4 to TRBJ1-2, with D possibly matching TRBD1 (6 bases). Trimming left V 5 bases short and J 2 bases short, with 18 bases between. The CDR3 is made up of 16 amino acids. The CDR3 nucleotides read TGTGCCAGCAGTCCGTCCTCATTCAGGGGAAACTATGGCTACACCTTC. As protein: CASSPSSFRGNYGYTF.

This clonotype was observed at least ten times. The gene calls are TRBV12-3 or TRBV12-4 and TRBJ1-2; D gene ambiguous. Trimming pared 4 bases from V and 8 bases from J, leaving 17 bases between. The CDR3 runs to 14 residues. In DNA form, the CDR3 reads TGTGCCAGCAGTTATCCTGCCACGATTAAGGGCTACACCTTC. Its protein is CASSYPATIKGYTF.

This clonotype appeared many times. V is TRBV13 and J is TRBJ2-1; a weak D match, TRBD2 (5 bases). V was cut by 4 bases and J by 7 bases, with 14 bases left in between. There are 14 residues in the CDR3. Germline lookup yields CDR1 PRHDT and CDR2 FYEKMQ (reference sequence). The CDR3 nucleotides read TGTGCCAGCAGCTCCAAAGGAGGATCGAATGAGCAGTTCTTC. This gives the protein CASSSKGGSNEQFF.

This clonotype was found many times. This chain joins TRBV12-3 or TRBV12-4 and TRBJ1-1; D is unresolved. The V gene lost 7 bases and the J gene lost 0 bases, with 9 bases spanning the gap. This CDR3 is built from 13 residues. CDR3 coding DNA: TGTGCCAGCACCCGGACTATGAACACTGAAGCTTTCTTT. Protein: CASTRTMNTEAFF.

The chain employs TRBV28 and TRBJ2-1; 8 bases fit TRBD1. From germline, CDR1 is MDHEN and CDR2 SYDVKM. The CDR3 runs to 13 residues. J lost 7 bases, V lost 3 bases, and 2 bases had no gene match. CDR3 loop: CASSFQGANEQFF. Written as DNA, the CDR3 is TGTGCCAGCAGTTTCCAGGGGGCAAATGAGCAGTTCTTC.

This clonotype was picked up many times. The J gene is TRBJ2-5, the V gene TRBV5-1, with 8 bases aligning to TRBD2. The CDR3 length is 14 residues. The junction had 3 bases not matched to a gene; V was cut back by 2 bases and J by 3 bases. Germline CDR1 is SGHRS and CDR2 is YFSETQ. Here the CDR3 reads CASSFPGGEETQYF. The CDR3 DNA sequence: TGCGCCAGCAGCTTTCCCGGGGGGGAAGAGACCCAGTACTTC.

This clonotype has only a few counts. V gene TRBV4-3 combines with J gene TRBJ1-4, with 7 bases identical to TRBD1. The CDR3 length is 15 residues. With 5 bases clipped from V and 4 bases from J, the junction kept 7 bases outside the gene matches. Germline V gene data show CDR1 as LGHNA and CDR2 as YSLEER. The CDR3 DNA reads as TGCGCCAGCAGCAGTAGGACAGGAAATAATGAAAAACTGTTTTTT. As protein: CASSSRTGNNEKLFF.

The table lists this clonotype with many counts. The chain is built from TRBV12-3 or TRBV12-4 and TRBJ2-7; D possibly matches TRBD1 or TRBD2 (5 bases each). Trimming took off 2 bases at V and 2 bases at J, with 13 bases between the two ends. The CDR3 has 15 residues. CDR3 residues: CASSLWSMGPYEQYF. The CDR3 DNA reads as TGTGCCAGCAGTTTATGGTCCATGGGACCCTACGAGCAGTACTTC.

This clonotype was seen at least ten times. The V gene is TRBV15, the J gene TRBJ1-1; D gene uncertain. Trimming took off 1 base at V and 1 base at J, with 4 bases between the two ends. In germline, CDR1 is LNHNV, CDR2 YYDKDF (reference sequence). The CDR3 totals 13 residues. The CDR3 DNA follows: TGTGCCACCAGCAGAGTTCAGAACACTGAAGCTTTCTTT. This translates into CATSRVQNTEAFF. Supplemented by reference TRBV15 and TRBJ1-1, the full variable domain reads DAMVIQNPRYQVTQFGKPVTLSCSQTLNHNVMYWYQQKSSQAPKLLFHYYDKDFNNEADTPDNFQSRRPNTSFCFLDIRSPGLGDTAMYLCATSRVQNTEAFFGQGTRLTVV.

The V call is TRBV20-1, the J call TRBJ2-2, with D unclear. Trimming cost V 1 base and J 1 base, with 7 bases left between them. Germline V gene sequence: CDR1 DFQATT, CDR2 SNEGSKA (reference sequence). This CDR3 is 14 amino acids long. CDR3 sequence reads: CSARGPMNTGELFF. CDR3 sequence (DNA): TGCAGTGCTAGAGGGCCGATGAACACCGGGGAGCTGTTTTTT.

This clonotype has ten or more counts. The chain joins TRBV6-5 to TRBJ1-5, with D tentatively TRBD1 (5 bases). The V gene's germline CDR1 is MNHEY and CDR2 SVGAGI. The CDR3 covers 16 residues. Trimming pared 3 bases from V and 6 bases from J, leaving 18 bases between. CDR3 sequence reads: CASSYGAPESGQPQHF. CDR3 bases: TGTGCCAGCAGTTATGGGGCGCCCGAGTCTGGTCAGCCCCAGCATTTT.

To note about this clonotype: A much bigger clone sits one base away, suggesting this may be a read error. The chain uses TRBV9 and TRBJ1-5; no definite D call. From germline, CDR1 is SGDLS and CDR2 YYNGEE. There are 15 residues in the CDR3. Trimming took 0 bases from V and 5 from J, leaving 12 bases between them. The CDR3 DNA reads TGTGCCAGCAGCGTAGAGTCAGATATCGATCAGCCCCAGCATTTT. Translated, it gives CASSVESDIDQPQHF.

There are many counts of this clonotype. The V call is TRBV7-2, the J call TRBJ2-7; D not resolved. The V gene lost 7 bases and the J gene lost 2 bases, with 15 bases spanning the gap. Germline values: CDR1 SGHTA, CDR2 FQGNSA. CDR3 length: 14 residues. CDR3 amino acids: CASTSAGRPYEQYF. CDR3 sequence (DNA): TGTGCCAGCACCTCGGCAGGACGTCCCTACGAGCAGTACTTC.

This clonotype has a count of ten or more. J is TRBJ2-5 and V is TRBV4-1; TRBD2 agrees at 11 bases. This CDR3 is 17 amino acids long. J gave up 5 bases and V 4 bases, and 12 bases lay outside the gene matches. Per the germline V gene, CDR1 is MGHRA and CDR2 is YSYEKL. The DNA for the CDR3 is TGCGCCAGCAGCCTCACAAACTTAGCGGGAGGGCCTGAGACCCAGTACTTC. Its protein product is CASSLTNLAGGPETQYF.

In its sample, this clonotype was seen many times. The chain joins TRBV28 to TRBJ2-3, with 9 positions matching TRBD1. From germline, CDR1 is MDHEN and CDR2 SYDVKM. There are 17 residues in the CDR3. V was pared by 5 bases and J by 5 bases, with 14 bases of the junction left unmatched. The CDR3 sequence is CASSLDIPGQGIDTQYF. CDR3 nucleotides: TGTGCCAGCAGTCTGGATATACCGGGACAGGGAATAGATACGCAGTATTTT.

This clonotype has a handful of counts. The chain uses TRBV3-1 and TRBJ2-1, with TRBD2 identical over 8 bases. With V trimmed by 0 bases and J by 3 bases, 10 bases remained unmatched. Germline values: CDR1 LGHDT, CDR2 YNNKEL (reference sequence). This CDR3 is built from 18 residues. The CDR3 reads CASSQDGLRLANYNEQFF. CDR3 nucleotide sequence: TGTGCCAGCAGCCAAGATGGCTTGAGACTAGCGAACTACAATGAGCAGTTCTTC.

This clonotype was recorded at least ten times. The chain uses TRBV7-2 and TRBJ1-2; D not certain. This CDR3 spans 13 amino acids. Germline assignment: CDR1 SGHTA and CDR2 FQGNSA. The V end was cut by 8 bases, the J end by 6 bases, with 16 bases between. The CDR3 loop reads CASPRRTTDGYTF. Written as DNA, the CDR3 is TGTGCCAGCCCTCGACGTACGACGGATGGCTACACCTTC.

Ten or more counts support this clonotype. J is TRBJ2-1 and V is TRBV5-1, with unresolved D. Germline V CDR1 and CDR2: SGHRS, YFSETQ. V lost 4 bases to trimming and J lost 1 base, with 15 bases between them. The CDR3 consists of 16 residues. CDR3 coding DNA: TGCGCCAGCAGCCCACTTCCTACAGCTTCCTACAATGAGCAGTTCTTC. Amino acid sequence: CASSPLPTASYNEQFF.

This clonotype was picked up a small number of times. J is TRBJ2-1 and V is TRBV29-1; D is unresolved. Germline assignment: CDR1 SQVTM and CDR2 ANQGSEA. Trimming left V 3 bases short and J 1 base short, with 10 bases between. The length of the CDR3 is 14 residues. The CDR3 region is CSVDLRTSYNEQFF. The CDR3 region has the DNA TGCAGCGTTGATCTTCGTACTTCCTACAATGAGCAGTTCTTC.

This clonotype has a count of ten or more. The gene calls are TRBV7-2 and TRBJ2-1, with 8 bases lining up with TRBD2. Germline V lookup: CDR1 SGHTA, CDR2 FQGNSA. CDR3 length equals 13 residues. Losses at the gene ends were 5 bases for V and 9 bases for J; bases not matched to a gene: 6. The CDR3 protein is CASSQSGSSEQFF. The CDR3, as DNA: TGTGCCAGCAGCCAAAGCGGGAGTAGTGAGCAGTTCTTC.

This clonotype occurred many times. The gene calls are TRBV20-1 and TRBJ2-1; D perhaps matches TRBD2 (6 bases). The germline V gene encodes CDR1 DFQATT and CDR2 SNEGSKA (reference sequence). The CDR3 has 13 amino acids. V was shortened by 2 bases and J by 10 bases, with 15 bases between the two germline ends. The CDR3 is CSARRLARHEQFF. Written as DNA, the CDR3 is TGCAGTGCTAGACGGCTAGCGCGTCACGAGCAGTTCTTC.

This clonotype was counted only a few times. Written as DNA, the CDR3 is TGTGCCAGCAGCTATGTGGGTGGGCGACCGAAAAACATTCAGTACTTC. Its translation is CASSYVGGRPKNIQYF. The rearrangement links TRBV7-8 to TRBJ2-4; no definite D call. The CDR3 is 16 amino acids. CDR1 SGHVS and CDR2 FQNEAQ come from the germline V gene. V was shortened by 4 bases and J by 4 bases, with 17 bases between the two germline ends. The full variable domain, with the rest looked up from reference TRBV7-8 and TRBJ2-4, is GAGVSQSPRYKVAKRGQDVALRCDPISGHVSLFWYQQALGQGPEFLTYFQNEAQLDKSGLPSDRFFAERPEGSVSTLKIQRTQQEDSAVYLCASSYVGGRPKNIQYFGAGTRLSVL.

This clonotype was recorded at least ten times. This chain uses TRBV10-2 with TRBJ2-1, with 7 nucleotides matching TRBD2. Germline V lookup: CDR1 WSHSY, CDR2 SAAADI. The CDR3 has 15 residues. The junction had 5 bases not matched to a gene; V was cut back by 3 bases and J by 3 bases. The CDR3 loop reads CASSDRTSFYNEQFF. DNA of the CDR3: TGCGCCAGCAGTGACCGGACTAGTTTCTACAATGAGCAGTTCTTC.

This clonotype was detected ten times or more. The CDR3 nucleotides read TGCAGTGCTATCGGACTGCTCGGCACAGATACGCAGTATTTT. Its protein is CSAIGLLGTDTQYF. The rearrangement uses TRBV20-1 and TRBJ2-3, with D possibly matching TRBD2 (5 bases). This CDR3 contains 14 residues. The germline V gene has CDR1 DFQATT and CDR2 SNEGSKA (reference sequence). Trimming took 4 bases from V and 1 from J, leaving 12 bases between them.

This clonotype was seen ten or more times. The CDR3 here is CSAISGTAYEQYF. For the CDR3, the DNA is TGCAGTGCTATATCCGGGACCGCCTACGAGCAGTACTTC. V gene TRBV20-1 combines with J gene TRBJ2-7; either TRBD1 or TRBD2 may supply D (5 bases each). V shed 4 bases and J shed 2 bases, with 12 bases lying between them. Germline V gene lookup returns CDR1 DFQATT and CDR2 SNEGSKA (reference sequence). The length of the CDR3 is 13 residues.

This clonotype was counted only a few times. The chain employs TRBV27 and TRBJ2-3; D not resolved. Germline CDR1 is MNHEY and CDR2 is SMNVEV (reference sequence). V was cut by 3 bases and J by 8 bases, with 9 bases left in between. The CDR3 has 12 residues. In DNA, the CDR3 is TGTGCCAGCAGTTTGAGGTTGGGTACGCAGTATTTT. It is translated as CASSLRLGTQYF.

In its sample, this clonotype was seen many times. The rearrangement uses TRBV7-9 and TRBJ1-5; D is ambiguous. The V gene's germline CDR1 is SEHNR and CDR2 FQNEAQ (reference sequence). The V end was cut by 2 bases, the J end by 10 bases, with 12 bases between. The CDR3 runs 13 residues. Here the CDR3 reads CASSLMDGSPQHF. DNA of the CDR3: TGTGCCAGCAGCTTAATGGATGGAAGCCCCCAGCATTTT.